Listed here are 28 T cell receptor beta chains from one sample, sequenced in a study of T-cell memory formation after mild COVID-19. TCRdb passed the 5' RACE reads through MiXCR, listing each CDR3 protein once. This repertoire shows about 160,000 distinct CDR3 sequences, less than 40% found once; its top ten account for 9.5% to 15%. Sequenced input: PBMCs or a T cell subset sorted from them (not recorded which). The receptors were gathered from an adult woman who had mild COVID-19 (a few samples of this study predate the infection). Cell type and time point are not known.

This clonotype was seen a handful of times. The J gene is TRBJ1-1, the V gene TRBV24-1; TRBD1 matches at 9 bases. Losses at the gene ends were 6 bases for V and 10 bases for J; bases not matched to a gene: 5. Germline CDR1 reads KGHDR; CDR2 reads SFDVKD. This CDR3 is built from 12 residues. The chain's CDR3 is CATSNTGGRAFF. The CDR3 DNA is TGTGCCACCAGTAACACAGGGGGCCGAGCTTTCTTT.

This chain joins TRBV4-3 and TRBJ2-7, with D possibly being TRBD2 (6 bases). From germline, CDR1 is LGHNA and CDR2 YSLEER. This CDR3 is built from 17 residues. Trimming shortened V by 11 bases and J by 6 bases, and 32 bases separated the two germline ends. The CDR3 reads CAACCSGWWWKLSEQYF. CDR3 in DNA: TGCGCCGCATGCTGCAGCGGGTGGTGGTGGAAGCTTAGCGAGCAGTACTTC.

The V and J genes are TRBV2 and TRBJ1-1, with D uncertain. Trimming stripped 3 bases from V and 0 bases from J, with 11 bases between. CDR1 and CDR2 (germline): SNHLY, FYNNEI. The CDR3 extends over 15 amino acids. The CDR3 DNA sequence: TGTGCCAGCAGTGACAGAAGAAGTATGAACACTGAAGCTTTCTTT. Encoded protein: CASSDRRSMNTEAFF.

This chain joins TRBV12-3 or TRBV12-4 and TRBJ2-5; unclear D gene. The CDR3 length is 15 residues. With 3 bases removed from V and 4 bases from J, the gap between germline ends came to 15 bases. In nucleotides, the CDR3 is TGTGCCAGCAGTTTCACTGACTCCGGCTCAGAGACCCAGTACTTC. It codes for CASSFTDSGSETQYF.

This clonotype appeared a few times. The genes are TRBV7-9 and TRBJ2-7; 7 bases are a match to TRBD1. The CDR3 sequence is 13 residues long. Losses at the gene ends were 9 bases for V and 2 bases for J; bases not matched to a gene: 7. Germline V gene data show CDR1 as SEHNR and CDR2 as FQNEAQ (reference sequence). The CDR3 coding sequence is TGTGCCAGTACGACAGGGACGGCCTACGAGCAGTACTTC. Translating it yields CASTTGTAYEQYF.

The CDR3 reads CASGRGSGGELFF. Here the CDR3 DNA reads TGTGCCAGCGGCCGGGGATCAGGCGGGGAGCTGTTTTTT. The chain recombines TRBV25-1 with TRBJ2-2; the D gene is possibly TRBD2 (5 bases). V gave up 8 bases and J gave up 7 bases, with 14 bases separating them. The CDR3 is 13 amino acids. Germline CDR1 MGHDK, CDR2 SYGVNS.

The rearrangement joins TRBV6-4 to TRBJ2-3; 8 nucleotides line up with TRBD2. J lost 2 bases, V lost 6 bases, and 10 bases had no gene match. CDR3 size: 16 residues. From germline, CDR1 is MRHNA and CDR2 SNTAGT. CDR3 protein: CASRKASGYLTDTQYF. In DNA, the CDR3 is TGTGCCAGCAGGAAAGCTAGCGGGTACCTCACAGATACGCAGTATTTT.

This clonotype has only a few counts. The rearrangement uses TRBV5-4 and TRBJ2-4; 7 positions agree with TRBD1. Germline V gene lookup returns CDR1 SGHNT and CDR2 YYREEE (reference sequence). With V trimmed by 5 bases and J by 4 bases, 9 bases remained unmatched. This CDR3 has 15 amino acids. The CDR3 loop is CASSPGTAVKNIQYF. CDR3 nucleotides: TGTGCCAGCAGTCCCGGGACAGCCGTTAAAAACATTCAGTACTTC.

CDR3 in DNA: TGTGCCAGCAGCGCCCATCGAGGAGCAGAGACCCAGTACTTC. Its translation is CASSAHRGAETQYF. The genes are TRBV13 and TRBJ2-5; D is uncertain. The CDR3 runs 14 residues. V was cut by 5 bases and J by 4 bases, with 14 bases left in between. The germline V gene encodes CDR1 PRHDT and CDR2 FYEKMQ (reference sequence).

This clonotype was counted between two and nine times. The DNA of the CDR3 is TGCAGCGTTAAGAACACCGGGGAGCTGTTTTTT. Protein: CSVKNTGELFF. The chain joins TRBV29-1 to TRBJ2-2; D remains unclear. Germline V gives CDR1 SQVTM, CDR2 ANQGSEA. Between the trimmed V and J ends, which lost 5 bases and 1 base, there was a span of 2 bases. The CDR3 covers 11 residues.

This clonotype was observed a few times. This chain links TRBV24-1 with TRBJ2-7; possibly TRBD2 for D (7 bases). With 5 bases removed from V and 5 bases from J, the gap between germline ends came to 18 bases. CDR3 length: 15 residues. Germline V CDR1 and CDR2: KGHDR, SFDVKD. CDR3 DNA: TGTGCCACCAGTGCCCCATCGACGGGGGGCGACGAGCAGTACTTC. Residues: CATSAPSTGGDEQYF.

The sample holds a few counts of this clonotype. The chain has TRBV27 and TRBJ2-5; D gene uncertain. CDR1 MNHEY and CDR2 SMNVEV come from the germline V gene (reference sequence). This CDR3 region has 15 residues. Trimming took 1 base from V and 1 from J, leaving 10 bases between them. The CDR3 loop is CASSLYGQAQETQYF. For the CDR3, the DNA is TGTGCCAGCAGTTTATACGGCCAGGCCCAAGAGACCCAGTACTTC.

V usage is TRBV5-1 and J usage is TRBJ2-5; D might be TRBD2 (6 bases). This CDR3 comprises 16 residues. From germline, CDR1 is SGHRS and CDR2 YFSETQ. V was shortened by 3 bases and J by 3 bases, with 18 bases between the two germline ends. CDR3 protein: CASSWGDRGTEETQYF. In DNA form, the CDR3 reads TGCGCCAGCAGCTGGGGGGATCGAGGGACTGAAGAGACCCAGTACTTC.

The chain uses TRBV24-1 and TRBJ2-1; TRBD2 is a possible D gene (6 bases). V was trimmed by 4 bases and J by 4 bases, leaving 16 bases between them. CDR3 length: 16 amino acids. Germline CDR1 and CDR2: KGHDR and SFDVKD. Written as DNA, the CDR3 is TGTGCCACCAGTGACGCGGGACTCGGGGTTTACAATGAGCAGTTCTTC. Translation gives CATSDAGLGVYNEQFF.

This clonotype was seen only a few times. The chain is built from TRBV29-1 and TRBJ2-7, with D possibly matching TRBD1 (7 bases). This CDR3 spans 12 amino acids. Trimming stripped 8 bases from V and 9 bases from J, with 20 bases between. From germline, CDR1 is SQVTM and CDR2 ANQGSEA. The CDR3 DNA reads as TGCAGCCTCCAGGGGGACGGAGGGGTGCAGTACTTC. Amino acid sequence: CSLQGDGGVQYF.

The rearrangement uses TRBV7-2 and TRBJ2-1; no clear D gene. Germline values: CDR1 SGHTA, CDR2 FQGNSA. Trimming pared 0 bases from V and 1 base from J, leaving 7 bases between. CDR3 length equals 15 residues. CDR3 sequence: CASSLAEGSYNEQFF. In DNA, the CDR3 is TGTGCCAGCAGCTTAGCGGAAGGTTCCTACAATGAGCAGTTCTTC.

This clonotype turned up a few times. The chain carries TRBV30 and TRBJ1-2, with D possibly TRBD1 on 5 matching bases. The length of the CDR3 is 15 residues. Germline V gene data show CDR1 as GTSNPN and CDR2 as SVGIG (reference sequence). V was clipped by 3 bases and J by 8 bases, with 22 bases between them. This CDR3 reads CAWSTPHGGLKGYTF. CDR3 in DNA: TGTGCCTGGAGCACCCCCCACGGGGGTCTGAAGGGCTACACCTTC. Together with reference TRBV30 and TRBJ1-2, the CDR3 gives the full variable domain: SQTIHQWPATLVQPVGSPLSLECTVEGTSNPNLYWYRQAAGRGLQLLFYSVGIGQISSEVPQNLSASRPQDRQFILSSKKLLLSDSGFYLCAWSTPHGGLKGYTFGSGTRLTVV.

The chain joins TRBV12-3 or TRBV12-4 to TRBJ2-2; TRBD2 matches 8 bases. After removal of 5 bases from V and 6 bases from J, the junction contained 8 bases not matched to a gene. There are 15 residues in the CDR3. For the CDR3, the DNA is TGTGCCAGCAGTCCGGGACTAGAGGTGGCCGGGGAGCTGTTTTTT. It translates to CASSPGLEVAGELFF.

This clonotype was seen a few times. This chain joins TRBV20-1 and TRBJ2-5, with 7 bases matching TRBD2. The CDR3 is 18 residues long. Germline CDR1 and CDR2: DFQATT and SNEGSKA (reference sequence). The J segment lost 2 bases and the V segment lost 2 bases, leaving 17 bases of the junction unmatched. This CDR3 reads CSARKFSGFGSGQETQYF. CDR3 in DNA: TGCAGTGCTAGAAAATTCTCGGGGTTTGGTAGCGGGCAAGAGACCCAGTACTTC.

The chain uses TRBV7-9 and TRBJ2-5; D gene uncertain. In germline, CDR1 is SEHNR, CDR2 FQNEAQ (reference sequence). Trimming stripped 5 bases from V and 4 bases from J, with 17 bases between. The length of the CDR3 is 15 residues. CDR3: CASSLSAKGPETQYF. The DNA for the CDR3 is TGTGCCAGCAGCCTGTCAGCCAAGGGTCCAGAGACCCAGTACTTC.

This clonotype was seen once. The chain combines TRBV4-2 with TRBJ1-4; D not resolved. The CDR3 is 14 residues long. Germline V gene lookup returns CDR1 LGHNA and CDR2 YNFKEQ. Trimming took 3 bases from V and 3 from J, leaving 8 bases between them. CDR3 residues: CASSHVGPNEKLFF. The CDR3 DNA reads TGTGCCAGCAGCCATGTAGGGCCTAATGAAAAACTGTTTTTT.

CDR3 sequence reads: CASSLARGARYGYTF. In DNA, the CDR3 is TGTGCCAGCAGCTTGGCTCGGGGGGCGAGGTATGGCTACACCTTC. This chain links TRBV5-6 with TRBJ1-2, with a tentative D call TRBD1 (6 bases). The CDR3 loop spans 15 amino acids. The V end lost 0 bases, the J end lost 5 bases, and 14 bases lay between the germline ends. Germline V gene data show CDR1 as SGHDT and CDR2 as YYEEEE. The full variable domain, its missing parts supplied by reference TRBV5-6 and TRBJ1-2, is DAGVTQSPTHLIKTRGQQVTLRCSPKSGHDTVSWYQQALGQGPQFIFQYYEEEERQRGNFPDRFSGHQFPNYSSELNVNALLLGDSALYLCASSLARGARYGYTFGSGTRLTVV.

This clonotype was seen more than once but under ten times. The chain carries TRBV20-1 and TRBJ2-7; D is ambiguous. The germline V gene encodes CDR1 DFQATT and CDR2 SNEGSKA (reference sequence). Trimming shortened V by 7 bases and J by 0 bases, and 10 bases separated the two germline ends. The CDR3 is made up of 12 amino acids. The DNA for the CDR3 is TGCAGTGTGGGTCAGAGCTCCTACGAGCAGTACTTC. It encodes CSVGQSSYEQYF.

This chain's CDR3 is CSATSRGLFYGYTF. The CDR3, as DNA: TGCAGTGCCACCAGCAGGGGGCTGTTCTATGGCTACACCTTC. The gene calls are TRBV20-1 and TRBJ1-2, with TRBD1 identical over 8 bases. Unmatched junction bases numbered 10, after V lost 6 bases and J lost 4 bases. The CDR3 contains 14 residues. CDR1 DFQATT and CDR2 SNEGSKA come from the germline V gene (reference sequence).

V usage is TRBV11-1 and J usage is TRBJ2-5; 9 bases agree with TRBD2. Germline lookup yields CDR1 SGHAT and CDR2 FQDESV (reference sequence). The CDR3 covers 15 residues. Losses at the gene ends were 1 base for V and 0 bases for J; bases not matched to a gene: 0. The CDR3 sequence: CASSLGTSDQETQYF. Here the CDR3 DNA reads TGTGCCAGCAGCTTAGGGACTAGCGACCAAGAGACCCAGTACTTC.

This clonotype has only a few counts. The chain joins TRBV5-1 to TRBJ2-1; D perhaps matches TRBD1 (5 bases). The length of the CDR3 is 15 residues. CDR1 and CDR2 (germline): SGHRS, YFSETQ. The ends were cut back, 0 bases at V and 5 bases at J, with 12 bases in the middle. The CDR3: CASSLDPGLDNEQFF. The CDR3 DNA reads TGCGCCAGCAGCTTGGACCCAGGGTTAGACAATGAGCAGTTCTTC. The complete variable domain, with remaining parts taken from reference TRBV5-1 and TRBJ2-1, reads KAGVTQTPRYLIKTRGQQVTLSCSPISGHRSVSWYQQTPGQGLQFLFEYFSETQRNKGNFPGRFSGRQFSNSRSEMNVSTLELGDSALYLCASSLDPGLDNEQFFGPGTRLTVL.

This clonotype was observed a few times. The junction does not match germline at one end; this may be a read error. The genes are TRBV10-3 and TRBJ1-1; 8 positions agree with TRBD1. This CDR3 spans 14 amino acids. CDR1 and CDR2 (germline): ENHRY, SYGVKD. The CDR3 spells CAISESDSATGGVF. CDR3 DNA: TGTGCCATCAGTGAGTCGGATTCCGCCACAGGGGGTGTCTTT.

This sequence joins TRBV20-1 and TRBJ1-2; no clear D. CDR1 DFQATT and CDR2 SNEGSKA come from the germline V gene (reference sequence). CDR3 length: 12 residues. The germline V and J ends were trimmed by 4 bases and 3 bases, with 9 bases remaining between them. DNA of the CDR3: TGCAGTGCTACCGCTAGGCACTATGGCTACACCTTC. Protein: CSATARHYGYTF.